This note documents a single T cell receptor beta chain sequence. This table comes from immunoSEQ multiplex PCR, and its TCRdb copy is limited to in-frame clones, with some not included. The profile covers tens of thousands of clones, with more than 75% appearing a single time and 9.5% taken by the ten largest. This record belongs to a study of PD-L1 blockade in urothelial cancer. Overall study context: Blood analyses occurred 3 weeks (second dose) and 6 weeks post treatment start. A median of about 130,000 T cells was found in the blood samples.

The number of samples from each patient was between 1 and 8, taken pretreatment and on-treatment. The input for sequencing was PBMCs, taken around atezolizumab (anti-PD-L1) treatment. The origin of this receptor is a man between 65 and 85 years old with urothelial cancer.

In nucleotides, the CDR3 is TGTGCCAGCAGCTTAGTGGGCAGGGACTCTGGAAACACCATATATTTT. It specifies CASSLVGRDSGNTIYF. J is TRBJ1-3 and V is TRBV7-2; a weak D match, TRBD1 (5 bases). Germline V gives CDR1 SGHTA, CDR2 FQGNSA. This CDR3 region has 16 residues. V lost 1 base and J lost 0, with 10 bases in between.